One and the same sample provided the 6 T cell receptor beta chains below, sequenced in a study of blood T cells in healthy people across ages (dated by TCRdb to 2014 to 2015). Libraries were built with 5' RACE. Instrument used: Illumina HiSeq 2500. The second PCR ran for roughly 7 to 11 cycles and used a J-beta primer mix along with a sample-barcoded 5' primer. The public sequencing data were trimmed at Q25 with fastp and processed into clonotypes with MiXCR by TCRdb, which kept only in-frame beta chains. Rows matching on CDR3 protein sequence are summarized as one entry with the most common DNA and genes. The sample data list 800,000 or so distinct CDR3 sequences, and about half of these were observed just once. Over 15% of the sample belongs to the ten largest clones. The sequenced sample was blood. These TCRs come from an elderly man in good health.

This clonotype was seen a few times. The chain joins TRBV7-3 to TRBJ2-6; D is perhaps TRBD2 (5 bases). The CDR3 consists of 17 residues. V was cut by 1 base and J by 2 bases, with 12 bases left in between. CDR1 and CDR2 from the germline V gene are SGHTA and FQGTGA. CDR3 loop: CASSLNLGNAGANVLTF. The DNA of the CDR3 is TGTGCCAGCAGCTTAAATCTCGGGAATGCTGGGGCCAACGTCCTGACTTTC.

The rearrangement links TRBV4-3 to TRBJ1-6; no clear D. Trimming took 3 bases from V and 7 from J, leaving 16 bases between them. Per the germline V gene, CDR1 is LGHNA and CDR2 is YSLEER. CDR3 size: 16 residues. The CDR3 nucleotides are TGCGCCAGCAGCCAGTTCAAGGACGGGGTAAATTCACCCCTCCACTTT. Residues: CASSQFKDGVNSPLHF.

This chain links TRBV7-3 with TRBJ2-5, with 13 bases that match TRBD2. Trimming at V came to 2 bases and at J to 3 bases, leaving 3 bases not matched to a gene. CDR1 is SGHTA, CDR2 FQGTGA, per germline. This CDR3 is 16 amino acids long. Here the CDR3 DNA reads TGTGCCAGCAGCTTATCAACTAGCGGGGGGGAAGAGACCCAGTACTTC. Translation: CASSLSTSGGEETQYF.

The chain couples TRBV6-5 to TRBJ1-1, with unresolved D. The length of the CDR3 is 15 residues. Germline CDR1 MNHEY, CDR2 SVGAGI. Trimming took off 6 bases at V and 1 base at J, with 15 bases between the two ends. The CDR3 DNA is TGTGCCAGCAGCCCCTTTGCAGCTTCGAACACTGAAGCTTTCTTT. This sequence encodes CASSPFAASNTEAFF.

The V and J genes are TRBV29-1 and TRBJ2-2; TRBD1 is a possible D gene (6 bases). Germline CDR1 is SQVTM and CDR2 is ANQGSEA. The CDR3 contains 14 residues. V was pared by 7 bases and J by 0 bases, with 12 bases between. CDR3 bases: TGCAGCGGCCAGAGGACAGCGAACACCGGGGAGCTGTTTTTT. Translated: CSGQRTANTGELFF.

The chain uses TRBV29-1 and TRBJ2-3; D may be TRBD1 or TRBD2 (5 bases each). The CDR3 is made up of 14 amino acids. Between the trimmed V and J ends, which lost 2 bases and 2 bases, there was a span of 11 bases. CDR1 is SQVTM and CDR2 is ANQGSEA in the germline V gene. For the CDR3, the DNA is TGCAGCGTTGAATCTCGGGGCTCCACAGATACGCAGTATTTT. Protein product: CSVESRGSTDTQYF.